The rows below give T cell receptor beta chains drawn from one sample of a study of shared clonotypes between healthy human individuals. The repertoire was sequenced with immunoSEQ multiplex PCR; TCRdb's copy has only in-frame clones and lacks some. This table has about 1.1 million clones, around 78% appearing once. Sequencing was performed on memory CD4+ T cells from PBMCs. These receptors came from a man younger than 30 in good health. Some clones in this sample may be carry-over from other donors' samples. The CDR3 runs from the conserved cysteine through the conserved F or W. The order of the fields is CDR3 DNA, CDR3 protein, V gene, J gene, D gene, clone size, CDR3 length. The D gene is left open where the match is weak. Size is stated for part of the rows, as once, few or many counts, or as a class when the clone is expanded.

CDR3nt: TGCGCCAGCAGCTATGGTCCCCGGGGTGACACTGAAGCTTTCTTT
CDR3aa: CASSYGPRGDTEAFF
v_gene: TRBV5-1
j_gene: TRBJ1-1
d_gene: -
abundance: -
len: 15

CDR3nt: TGTGCCAGCAGCCAAGGCCACGGAGGGCAGTACTTC
CDR3aa: CASSQGHGGQYF
v_gene: TRBV14
j_gene: TRBJ2-7
d_gene: -
abundance: -
len: 12

CDR3nt: TGTGCCAGCAGAAGGGCGGGAGAAACCGGGGAGCTGTTTTTT
CDR3aa: CASRRAGETGELFF
v_gene: TRBV5-4
j_gene: TRBJ2-2
d_gene: TRBD2
abundance: -
len: 14

CDR3nt: TGTGCCAGCAGTGAACTCTCGGCAGGGAGGGCTGAAGCTTTCTTT
CDR3aa: CASSELSAGRAEAFF
v_gene: TRBV6-1
j_gene: TRBJ1-1
d_gene: -
abundance: -
len: 15

CDR3nt: TGCAGCGTTTCCCGGGACAATGAAAAACTGTTTTTT
CDR3aa: CSVSRDNEKLFF
v_gene: TRBV29-1
j_gene: TRBJ1-4
d_gene: -
abundance: -
len: 12

CDR3nt: TGTGCCAGCACCGCAAGGTGGGGTACCAAGGACTATATCCCCCGAGGAAGCTCCTACAATGAGCAGTTCTTC
CDR3aa: CASTARWGTKDYIPRGSSYNEQFF
v_gene: TRBV28
j_gene: TRBJ2-1
d_gene: -
abundance: -
len: 24

CDR3nt: TGTGCCTGGAGTGTGACTAGCGGGAGGACAGAGACCCAGTACTTC
CDR3aa: CAWSVTSGRTETQYF
v_gene: TRBV30
j_gene: TRBJ2-5
d_gene: TRBD2
abundance: -
len: 15

CDR3nt: TGCGCCAGCAGCCAGAATGAAGGACGGGGGGAGCTGTTTTTT
CDR3aa: CASSQNEGRGELFF
v_gene: TRBV5-1
j_gene: TRBJ2-2
d_gene: -
abundance: -
len: 14

CDR3nt: TGCAGCGCGGGTTGGGGTCCCGGGGAGCTGTTTTTT
CDR3aa: CSAGWGPGELFF
v_gene: TRBV29-1
j_gene: TRBJ2-2
d_gene: -
abundance: -
len: 12

CDR3nt: TGTGCCAGCTCACCGGAGGTGGCGGTCGGCGAGCAGTACTTC
CDR3aa: CASSPEVAVGEQYF
v_gene: TRBV18
j_gene: TRBJ2-7
d_gene: -
abundance: -
len: 14

CDR3nt: TGTGCCAGCAGCTCAGGGACAGTCGGGACCCAGTACTTC
CDR3aa: CASSSGTVGTQYF
v_gene: TRBV7-2
j_gene: TRBJ2-5
d_gene: TRBD1
abundance: many
len: 13

CDR3nt: TGTGCCAGCAGCTTTCGGGACATCCAAGAGACCCAGTACTTC
CDR3aa: CASSFRDIQETQYF
v_gene: TRBV7-2
j_gene: TRBJ2-5
d_gene: -
abundance: -
len: 14

CDR3nt: TGTGCCAGCAGTTTAAAAAGGGACACTGAAGCTTTCTTT
CDR3aa: CASSLKRDTEAFF
v_gene: TRBV28
j_gene: TRBJ1-1
d_gene: -
abundance: -
len: 13

CDR3nt: TGTGCCAGCAGTTCCCCGGGAGGGAACACTGAAGCTTTCTTT
CDR3aa: CASSSPGGNTEAFF
v_gene: TRBV28
j_gene: TRBJ1-1
d_gene: -
abundance: -
len: 14

CDR3nt: TGTGCCAGCAGTCCGGGATGGTTTTTAGAGGACGAGCAGTACTTC
CDR3aa: CASSPGWFLEDEQYF
v_gene: TRBV5-6
j_gene: TRBJ2-7
d_gene: -
abundance: -
len: 15

CDR3nt: TGCAGCGTTACCCAGGGTAACTATGGCTACACCTTC
CDR3aa: CSVTQGNYGYTF
v_gene: TRBV29-1
j_gene: TRBJ1-2
d_gene: -
abundance: -
len: 12

CDR3nt: TGTGCCAGCAGTAGGGGGGCGGGGAATCAGCCCCAGCATTTT
CDR3aa: CASSRGAGNQPQHF
v_gene: TRBV6-5
j_gene: TRBJ1-5
d_gene: -
abundance: -
len: 14

CDR3nt: TGTGCCAGCAGCCAAGCTGGGGCTTTGGAGACCCAGTACTTC
CDR3aa: CASSQAGALETQYF
v_gene: TRBV4-2
j_gene: TRBJ2-5
d_gene: -
abundance: -
len: 14

CDR3nt: TGTGCCAGCAGTTTGTGGGAGAACAATGAGCAGTTCTTC
CDR3aa: CASSLWENNEQFF
v_gene: TRBV28
j_gene: TRBJ2-1
d_gene: -
abundance: -
len: 13

CDR3nt: TGTGCCAGTAGTAAACATACAGGTGAGCAGTTCTTC
CDR3aa: CASSKHTGEQFF
v_gene: TRBV19
j_gene: TRBJ2-1
d_gene: -
abundance: -
len: 12

CDR3nt: TGCGCCAGCAGCAAGACAGAGGCGTTGTACTATGGCTACACCTTC
CDR3aa: CASSKTEALYYGYTF
v_gene: TRBV5-1
j_gene: TRBJ1-2
d_gene: -
abundance: -
len: 15

CDR3nt: TGCGCCAGCAGCGACCCAGCGGGCCCCCAAGAGACCCAGTACTTC
CDR3aa: CASSDPAGPQETQYF
v_gene: TRBV5-1
j_gene: TRBJ2-5
d_gene: -
abundance: -
len: 15

CDR3nt: TGCGCCAGCAGCTTGCGTTATGGCAGGACCACTGAAGCTTTCTTT
CDR3aa: CASSLRYGRTTEAFF
v_gene: TRBV5-1
j_gene: TRBJ1-1
d_gene: -
abundance: -
len: 15